This T cell receptor beta chain originates from a study of control samples from healthy donors and cancer patients (dated by TCRdb to about 2020). Sequences LGHDT (CDR1) and YNNKEL (CDR2) are obtained from the germline V gene (reference sequence). From the cysteine through the phenylalanine, the CDR3 covers 15 amino acids. This entry keeps only the CDR3 DNA: 45 bases, framed from base 1. V drops 3 bases and J drops 4 bases, leaving 14 bases in between. About this clone itself: Its antigen remains undetermined. Nothing much larger sits one base from this clone, and base qualities are not available.

The library relied on the immunoSEQ multiplex PCR assay. In TCRdb, the immuneACCESS table is reduced to in-frame sequences with V and J assigned. These tables do not hold every clone; where another copy was compared, an unresolved V gene accounts for under half, and the others remain unexplained. The sample records 97,000 or so clones, around 92% of which are singletons. The ten biggest clones cover about 2.5% of the sample. The V and J genes are TRBV3-1 (or the pseudogene TRBV3-2) and TRBJ2-3; the D gene cannot be resolved reliably. This clonotype was sampled from a woman between 18 and 30 years old in good health. The material sequenced was blood. This receptor has the CDR3 CASSQWSQVADTQYF. The DNA is TGTGCCAGCAGCCAGTGGTCCCAAGTGGCAGATACGCAGTATTTT.